These 26 T cell receptor beta chains originate from one sample sequenced in a study of T cell changes during pregnancy in multiple sclerosis. TCRdb's copy holds only in-frame clones and misses some; the assay was immunoSEQ multiplex PCR. The sample has 20,000 to 30,000 clones, about 88% seen once. Sequencing was performed on CD4+ T cells from peripheral blood mononuclear cells, taken in the second trimester of pregnancy. Receptors were obtained from a female donor in good health, enrolled as a control in a pregnancy study.

CDR3 bases: TGCAGCGTTGAAGTAGGGAGCTACGAGCAGTACTTC. It codes for CSVEVGSYEQYF. The genes are TRBV29-1 and TRBJ2-7; D may be TRBD2 (5 bases). There are 12 residues in the CDR3. With 1 base removed from V and 3 bases from J, the gap between germline ends came to 7 bases. Germline loops: CDR1 SQVTM, CDR2 ANQGSEA.

This chain connects TRBV29-1 to TRBJ1-3, with D perhaps TRBD1 (5 bases). The length of the CDR3 is 11 residues. V gave up 6 bases and J gave up 4 bases, with 7 bases separating them. From germline, CDR1 is SQVTM and CDR2 ANQGSEA. CDR3 coding DNA: TGCAGCGTCGACAGCGGAAACACCATATATTTT. It is translated as CSVDSGNTIYF.

The chain recombines TRBV18 with TRBJ2-7; D might be TRBD1 (5 bases). This CDR3 contains 14 residues. Germline CDR1 and CDR2: KGHSH and LQKENI. The V and J ends lost 2 bases and 3 bases respectively, with 11 bases between them. The CDR3 reads CASSPLGLYYEQYF. In DNA, the CDR3 is TGTGCCAGCTCACCATTGGGGCTCTACTACGAGCAGTACTTC. The full variable domain, in which reference TRBV18 and TRBJ2-7 provide the parts outside the CDR3, is NAGVMQNPRHLVRRRGQEARLRCSPMKGHSHVYWYRQLPEEGLKFMVYLQKENIIDESGMPKERFSAEFPKEGPSILRIQQVVRGDSAAYFCASSPLGLYYEQYFGPGTRLTVT.

This chain's CDR3 is CASSQQGRGRRAGLYNEQFF. The DNA of the CDR3 is TGCGCCAGCAGCCAACAGGGCAGGGGAAGGCGCGCGGGCCTCTACAATGAGCAGTTCTTC. The chain uses TRBV4-1 and TRBJ2-1, with a tentative D call TRBD1 (6 bases). V gave up 2 bases and J gave up 3 bases, with 26 bases separating them. Per germline, CDR1 MGHRA and CDR2 YSYEKL. The CDR3 loop spans 20 amino acids.

This chain connects TRBV4-3 to TRBJ2-3, with a tentative D call TRBD2 (6 bases). Trimming left V 4 bases short and J 2 bases short, with 13 bases between. Per germline, CDR1 LGHNA and CDR2 YSLEER. The CDR3 is 15 amino acids. The CDR3, as DNA: TGCGCCAGCAGCCCCACCGGGGGTAACACAGATACGCAGTATTTT. This gives the protein CASSPTGGNTDTQYF.

The chain employs TRBV25-1 and TRBJ1-4; weak D call: TRBD1 (5 bases). Germline CDR1 and CDR2: MGHDK and SYGVNS. This CDR3 spans 14 amino acids. Trimming left V 8 bases short and J 10 bases short, with 20 bases between. The CDR3 bases are TGTGCCAGCCTCCCGGGGGACCATAGGGGAAAACTGTTTTTT. The encoded protein is CASLPGDHRGKLFF.

CDR3 DNA sequence: TGTGCCAGCAGCCACGCCTCTGGGACAATAGATTATAGCAATCAGCCCCAGCATTTT. This encodes CASSHASGTIDYSNQPQHF. The chain joins TRBV4-2 to TRBJ1-5, with a possible D match to TRBD1 (6 bases). V lost 3 bases and J 0 bases, leaving 21 bases between the germline ends. This CDR3 region has 19 residues. Per germline, CDR1 LGHNA and CDR2 YNFKEQ.

CDR3 DNA: TGTGCCAGTAGTGAGGGACAGGGGGGACAGCCCCAGCATTTT. Its protein product is CASSEGQGGQPQHF. The chain has TRBV19 and TRBJ1-5; TRBD1 aligns across 11 bases. This CDR3 is built from 14 residues. Trimming took 5 bases from V and 7 from J; bases not matched to a gene: 4. Germline V gene lookup returns CDR1 LNHDA and CDR2 SQIVND (reference sequence).

The table lists this clone with a few counts. One end of the junction does not line up with germline, which may come from a read error. The chain carries TRBV7-7 and TRBJ2-7; TRBD1 aligns across 10 bases. Germline V lookup: CDR1 SSHAT, CDR2 FNYEAQ (reference sequence). This CDR3 is 19 amino acids long. The CDR3 protein is CASSCPPGGQGRLTYEQYF. DNA for the CDR3: TGTGCTAGCAGCTGCCCCCCGGGGGGACAGGGGCGACTTACCTACGAGCAGTACTTC.

This chain uses TRBV19 with TRBJ1-6; 7 nucleotides line up with TRBD1. CDR1 and CDR2 from the germline V gene are LNHDA and SQIVND (reference sequence). V dropped 4 bases and J dropped 10; count of bases not matched to a gene: 10. This CDR3 region has 15 residues. The CDR3 protein is CASSTRQGVESPLHF. The CDR3, as DNA: TGTGCCAGTAGTACCCGACAGGGAGTGGAATCACCCCTCCACTTT. The full variable domain, with the rest looked up from reference TRBV19 and TRBJ1-6, is DGGITQSPKYLFRKEGQNVTLSCEQNLNHDAMYWYRQDPGQGLRLIYYSQIVNDFQKGDIAEGYSVSREKKESFPLTVTSAQKNPTAFYLCASSTRQGVESPLHFGNGTRLTVT.

The V gene is TRBV9, the J gene TRBJ2-7; TRBD2 matches at 8 bases. The junction had 7 bases not matched to a gene; V was cut back by 2 bases and J by 3 bases. Germline V lookup: CDR1 SGDLS, CDR2 YYNGEE. This CDR3 is built from 15 residues. CDR3 nucleotide sequence: TGTGCCAGCAGCGTGACCCCTGCGGGGGGCTACGAGCAGTACTTC. As protein: CASSVTPAGGYEQYF. The full variable domain, with the rest looked up from reference TRBV9 and TRBJ2-7, is DSGVTQTPKHLITATGQRVTLRCSPRSGDLSVYWYQQSLDQGLQFLIQYYNGEERAKGNILERFSAQQFPDLHSELNLSSLELGDSALYFCASSVTPAGGYEQYFGPGTRLTVT.

This chain uses TRBV5-4 with TRBJ2-2; D gene ambiguous. Per germline, CDR1 SGHNT and CDR2 YYREEE (reference sequence). The CDR3 runs 15 residues. V was shortened by 4 bases and J by 3 bases, with 13 bases between the two germline ends. The chain's CDR3 is CASSPTPSDTGELFF. The CDR3 bases are TGTGCCAGCAGCCCGACTCCTTCGGACACCGGGGAGCTGTTTTTT.

J is TRBJ1-5 and V is TRBV10-3; maybe TRBD1 (6 bases). The CDR3 is made up of 13 amino acids. V was pared by 10 bases and J by 5 bases, with 15 bases between. Germline loops: CDR1 ENHRY, CDR2 SYGVKD. CDR3 DNA: TGTGCCAGCACACAGGGAAGCTATCAGCCCCAGCATTTT. Translating it yields CASTQGSYQPQHF.

This chain uses TRBV27 with TRBJ2-3; D not certain. V lost 0 bases to trimming and J lost 4 bases, with 8 bases between them. Looked up from germline, CDR1 is MNHEY and CDR2 is SMNVEV (reference sequence). The CDR3 sequence is 14 residues long. This chain's CDR3 is CASSLSAIADTQYF. CDR3 DNA sequence: TGTGCCAGCAGTTTATCGGCCATTGCAGATACGCAGTATTTT.

The rearrangement joins TRBV23-1 to TRBJ1-2; D is uncertain. TRBV23-1 is noted as an ORF with a role that remains uncertain. The germline V and J ends were trimmed by 4 bases and 2 bases, with 5 bases remaining between them. CDR3 size: 12 residues. As DNA, the CDR3 is TGCGCCAGCAGTCCCCCAAACTATGGCTACACCTTC. Translation: CASSPPNYGYTF.

The chain combines TRBV5-1 with TRBJ1-1, with 8 bases lining up with TRBD1. Germline V CDR1 and CDR2: SGHRS, YFSETQ. The junction had 6 bases not matched to a gene; V was cut back by 4 bases and J by 4 bases. This CDR3 has 14 residues. The CDR3 coding sequence is TGCGCCAGCAGCCCCGGACAGGGAGGCACTGAAGCTTTCTTT. This translates into CASSPGQGGTEAFF.

J is TRBJ1-6 and V is TRBV6-6; TRBD1 matches 8 bases. The V gene's germline CDR1 is MNHNY and CDR2 SVGAGI (reference sequence). The CDR3 totals 14 residues. V dropped 5 bases and J dropped 8; count of bases not matched to a gene: 5. The CDR3 loop reads CASSRDRNYSPLHF. In DNA form, the CDR3 reads TGTGCCAGCAGTCGGGACAGGAATTATTCACCCCTCCACTTT.

This chain uses TRBV4-3 with TRBJ2-1; a possible D gene is TRBD2 (5 bases). The V end lost 4 bases, the J end lost 7 bases, and 23 bases lay between the germline ends. The CDR3 consists of 17 residues. Germline values: CDR1 LGHNA, CDR2 YSLEER. The CDR3: CASSRHPTMAEGNEQFF. CDR3 coding DNA: TGCGCCAGCAGCCGCCACCCGACTATGGCCGAAGGGAATGAGCAGTTCTTC.

The gene calls are TRBV5-4 and TRBJ1-2; D remains ambiguous. The CDR3 contains 15 residues. Trimming removed 0 bases from V and 0 bases from J, with 9 bases in between. Germline values: CDR1 SGHNT, CDR2 YYREEE (reference sequence). Here the CDR3 reads CASSLEAGTNYGYTF. The CDR3 DNA is TGTGCCAGCAGCTTGGAGGCAGGCACTAACTATGGCTACACCTTC. Together with reference TRBV5-4 and TRBJ1-2, the CDR3 gives the full variable domain: ETGVTQSPTHLIKTRGQQVTLRCSSQSGHNTVSWYQQALGQGPQFIFQYYREEENGRGNFPPRFSGLQFPNYSSELNVNALELDDSALYLCASSLEAGTNYGYTFGSGTRLTVV.

The chain joins TRBV21-1 to TRBJ2-1; TRBD2, as called in the table, went unchecked against the DNA. TRBV21-1 is a pseudogene segment. The CDR3 contains 16 residues. The CDR3 DNA follows: TGTGCCAGCAGCAGACCTTCTAGCGGGAGGGCCGGGGAGCAGTTCTTC. Its protein product is CASSRPSSGRAGEQFF.

The chain employs TRBV6-5 and TRBJ1-2, with D perhaps matching TRBD1 (6 bases). Germline CDR1 is MNHEY and CDR2 is SVGAGI. Trimming left V 10 bases short and J 5 bases short, with 23 bases between. The CDR3 is 15 amino acids. CDR3 in DNA: TGTGCCACCACTCAAGGGGGGAGGGTTTCATATGGCTACACCTTC. Translating it yields CATTQGGRVSYGYTF.

The chain carries TRBV4-2 and TRBJ2-1, with 11 bases fitting TRBD2. Germline CDR1 and CDR2: LGHNA and YNFKEQ. This CDR3 is built from 15 residues. The ends lost 4 bases at V and 6 bases at J; junction bases unmatched: 5. This chain's CDR3 is CASSRGTSGINEQFF. The DNA for the CDR3 is TGTGCCAGCAGCCGAGGGACTAGCGGAATCAATGAGCAGTTCTTC.

Here the CDR3 DNA reads TGTGCCAGCAGCTTCGACAGGGTTGACATTCAGTACTTC. It is translated as CASSFDRVDIQYF. The V call is TRBV11-2, the J call TRBJ2-4; TRBD1 aligns across 7 bases. Germline lookup yields CDR1 SGHAT and CDR2 FQNNGV. The CDR3 has 13 amino acids. The ends lost 3 bases at V and 8 bases at J; junction bases unmatched: 4.

The rearrangement joins TRBV25-1 to TRBJ2-1; possible D gene TRBD1, 5 bases. The CDR3 runs to 18 residues. Trimming pared 3 bases from V and 0 bases from J, leaving 18 bases between. Germline V gene data show CDR1 as MGHDK and CDR2 as SYGVNS. The CDR3 spells CASSDPLHRTRSYNEQFF. For the CDR3, the DNA is TGTGCCAGCAGTGACCCCCTTCACAGGACCCGCTCCTACAATGAGCAGTTCTTC. Based on the CDR3 plus reference TRBV25-1 and TRBJ2-1, the full variable domain is EADIYQTPRYLVIGTGKKITLECSQTMGHDKMYWYQQDPGMELHLIHYSYGVNSTEKGDLSSESTVSRIRTEHFPLTLESARPSHTSQYLCASSDPLHRTRSYNEQFFGPGTRLTVL.

The CDR3 bases are TGTACCACAAGGGCTAGCAGCACAGATACGCAGTATTTT. It yields the protein CTTRASSTDTQYF. The rearrangement uses TRBV19 and TRBJ2-3; D is possibly TRBD2 (5 bases). CDR3 length: 13 amino acids. Per germline, CDR1 LNHDA and CDR2 SQIVND (reference sequence).

The rearrangement uses TRBV11-3 and TRBJ2-1; TRBD2 aligns across 11 bases. The CDR3 sequence is 20 residues long. V lost 1 base to trimming and J lost 0 bases; unmatched junction nucleotides: 11. Germline loops: CDR1 SGHNT, CDR2 YENEEA. CDR3 protein: CASSLGRELAGDPSYNEQFF. The CDR3 coding sequence is TGTGCCAGCAGCTTAGGTAGAGAACTAGCGGGGGATCCCTCCTACAATGAGCAGTTCTTC. Filled out from reference TRBV11-3 and TRBJ2-1, the complete variable domain reads EAGVVQSPRYKIIEKKQPVAFWCNPISGHNTLYWYLQNLGQGPELLIRYENEEAVDDSQLPKDRFSAERLKGVDSTLKIQPAELGDSAVYLCASSLGRELAGDPSYNEQFFGPGTRLTVL.